This entry features one TCR beta chain sequence. This clonotype appeared many times. There is no known antigen for this receptor. No much larger clone exists at a distance of one base, and base qualities are not known. Explained via the paper, the time point label denotes: before trial treatment. Donors were enrolled in RACIN, a single-arm phase I dose-escalation trial in which nivolumab, ipilimumab, aspirin, low-dose cyclophosphamide and low-dose radiotherapy were combined. Patients with advanced, TIL-negative solid tumors were considered eligible. The data are from a study of low-dose radiotherapy and immunotherapy resistance in tumors (dated by TCRdb to 2021 to 2024). About the study as a whole: In Cohort 1, 0.5 Gy per fraction was delivered every 2 weeks, and a total PTV dose of 6.5 Gy was prescribed. Randomization of trial participants into treatment groups was not performed. The translational analysis covered eight patients: three from the first dose cohort and the first five from the second dose cohort. Cyclophosphamide 200 mg/m2 was given intravenously every two weeks, one day before each radiation and immunotherapy administration. Nivolumab and ipilimumab were both given intravenously, with nivolumab at a 240 mg flat dose every two weeks and ipilimumab at 1 mg/kg every six weeks. For Cohort 2, the dose was 1 Gy per fraction given every two weeks, adding up to 13 Gy in total across 26 weeks. Aspirin 300 mg was taken orally once daily by patients for four cycles, starting on cycle 1 day 1.

The CDR3 has 15 amino acids, counting the end cysteine and phenylalanine. The retained sequence is limited to the CDR3, 45 bases, with the frame set at the first base. Per the germline V gene, MNHEY is the CDR1 and SVGEGT is the CDR2. Trimming takes 6 bases from V and 1 base from J, and the germline ends sit 15 bases apart. First-strand cDNA was synthesized using Superscript III and a set of TRAV- and TRBV-specific primers, so that both TCRalpha and TCRbeta chains were covered. TCRs were amplified for around 20 PCR cycles with Phusion, using a constant-region primer paired with the adapter attached to the V primers. Amplification of the isolated mRNA was done with the MessageAmp II aRNA Amplification Kit, which involved a roughly 15-hour in vitro transcription at 37 degrees C. The Dynabeads mRNA DIRECT Purification Kit was used to isolate the mRNA for TCR sequencing. Indexed Illumina adapters were added in a second 25-cycle Phusion PCR, and the resulting products were purified with AMPure XP beads. TCRalpha and TCRbeta libraries were deep-sequenced on an Illumina MiniSeq instrument. On the study's bioinformatics: Using custom Perl scripts, TCR sequences encoding the same protein were pooled, out-of-frame sequences were removed, and the abundance of each clonotype was computed. TCR sequences supported by only a single read were excluded from analysis. Repertoire metrics included Shannon entropy, Gini index, clonality, richness, and frequency of TCRs shared between repertoires. TCRdb passed the public sequencing reads through fastp at Q25 and MiXCR, retaining productive beta sequences. Each entry merges the rows of one CDR3 protein and shows their most common DNA and genes. TCRdb's processing, not the authors' own work, is the source of the V and J calls. Across this sample there are 100,000 or so distinct CDR3 sequences, with just under 9.5% seen only once. The ten largest clones represent roughly 1% of the sample.

The rearranged segments are TRBV6-2 or TRBV6-3 and TRBJ1-1; a weak D assignment points to TRBD1 (5 bases agree). The starting material was PBMCs, obtained before treatment. The TCR was taken from a male donor with prostate cancer. In nucleotide form, the sequence is TGTGCCAGCAGACGCCCGACAGTGACGAACACTGAAGCTTTCTTT. Its protein is CASRRPTVTNTEAFF.